This T cell receptor beta chain was identified during a study of blood T cell repertoires in COVID-19. V lost 0 bases and J lost 2, with 16 bases in between. Germline V gives CDR1 MNHEY, CDR2 SMNVEV (reference sequence). CDR3 length: 17 residues. This clone occurred a few times. As originally analysed: Nucleated cell counts were estimated from reference gene primer amplification. The repertoire was sequenced with immunoSEQ multiplex PCR; TCRdb's copy has only in-frame clones and lacks some. V, J and clone size derive from that table, while D and trimming were established from the DNA sequence. Of about 240,000 clones listed, around 83% are singletons.

The TCR comes from a woman aged 18-29 years with acute or convalescent COVID-19. The V gene is TRBV27, the J gene TRBJ1-2, with D possibly matching TRBD1 (5 bases). Input material: peripheral blood. The CDR3: CASSLSSRSGLNYGYTF. The DNA of the CDR3 is TGTGCCAGCAGTTTATCATCGAGGTCGGGACTGAACTATGGCTACACCTTC.